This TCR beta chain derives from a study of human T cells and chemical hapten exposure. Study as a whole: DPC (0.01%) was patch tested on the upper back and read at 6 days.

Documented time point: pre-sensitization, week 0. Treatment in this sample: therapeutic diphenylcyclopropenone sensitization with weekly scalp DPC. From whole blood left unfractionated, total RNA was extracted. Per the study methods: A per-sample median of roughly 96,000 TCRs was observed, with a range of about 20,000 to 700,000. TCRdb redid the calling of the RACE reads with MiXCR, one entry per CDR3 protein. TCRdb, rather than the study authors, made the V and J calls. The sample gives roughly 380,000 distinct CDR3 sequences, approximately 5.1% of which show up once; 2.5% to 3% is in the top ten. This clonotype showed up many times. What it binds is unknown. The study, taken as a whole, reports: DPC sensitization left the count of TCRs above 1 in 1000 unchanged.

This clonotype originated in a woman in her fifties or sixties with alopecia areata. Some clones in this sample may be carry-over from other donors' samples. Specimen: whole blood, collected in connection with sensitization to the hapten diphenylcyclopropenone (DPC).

The CDR3 region has the DNA TGTGCCACCAGTGATGGAAATGAGCAGTTCTTC. Translating gives CATSDGNEQFF. The chain combines TRBV24-1 with TRBJ2-1; D remains ambiguous. The germline CDR1 and CDR2 sequences are KGHDR and SFDVKD. Between the trimmed V and J ends, which lost 3 bases and 7 bases, there was a span of 3 bases. The CDR3 consists of 11 residues.